Below are 29 T cell receptor beta chains sequenced from a single sample in a study of response to subunit inactivated influenza vaccine. TCRdb re-analysed the RT-PCR reads in MiXCR, keeping a single row per CDR3 protein. This sample has about 170,000 distinct CDR3 sequences, with approximately 12% found just once. This sample was also put to use in a study of T cells expressing NK-cell markers. That study reports: Making the TCR beta cDNA relied on 5'RACE template switching with UMIs.

The sequencing used CD8+ T cells sorted from PBMCs, collected less than 13 days after vaccination. The receptor set was obtained from a man aged 45 to 65 who received an inactivated influenza vaccine.

This clonotype was observed a few times. The chain combines TRBV9 with TRBJ2-7, with D possibly TRBD2 on 7 matching bases. Germline assignment: CDR1 SGDLS and CDR2 YYNGEE. V was cut by 2 bases and J by 2 bases, with 14 bases left in between. This CDR3 has 15 amino acids. CDR3 residues: CASSVGEGQTYEQYF. The DNA for the CDR3 is TGTGCCAGCAGCGTGGGGGAGGGACAAACCTACGAGCAGTACTTC.

This clonotype was observed a handful of times. This rearrangement joins TRBV12-3 or TRBV12-4 to TRBJ2-1; TRBD2 is a possible D gene (6 bases). The CDR3 is made up of 13 amino acids. Trimming removed 7 bases at V and 7 bases at J, with 14 bases between. The CDR3 spells CASTLSSANEQFF. The CDR3 DNA reads as TGTGCCAGCACCCTGTCTAGCGCAAATGAGCAGTTCTTC.

The V and J genes are TRBV12-3 or TRBV12-4 and TRBJ2-2; D possibly corresponds to TRBD1 (6 bases). The CDR3 runs 14 residues. The V and J ends lost 8 bases and 1 base respectively, with 11 bases between them. The CDR3 nucleotides read TGTGCCAGCCAACGCAGGGGGAACACCGGGGAGCTGTTTTTT. Its protein is CASQRRGNTGELFF.

The J gene is TRBJ2-7, the V gene TRBV2, with D uncertain. The V gene's germline CDR1 is SNHLY and CDR2 FYNNEI. V dropped 2 bases and J dropped 3 bases, with 8 bases sitting between them. This CDR3 region has 13 residues. The CDR3 sequence is CASSENGVYEQYF. The DNA for the CDR3 is TGTGCCAGCAGTGAAAATGGTGTCTACGAGCAGTACTTC.

V is TRBV7-9 and J is TRBJ2-2, with D maybe TRBD1 (6 bases). The CDR3 is made up of 14 amino acids. Germline V gene lookup returns CDR1 SEHNR and CDR2 FQNEAQ (reference sequence). Trimming took off 4 bases at V and 4 bases at J, with 10 bases between the two ends. The CDR3 is CASSSNRATGELFF. In nucleotides, the CDR3 is TGTGCCAGCAGCTCTAACAGGGCCACCGGGGAGCTGTTTTTT.

This clonotype showed up just a few times. V is TRBV19 and J is TRBJ1-2, with a possible D match to TRBD1 (6 bases). Germline CDR1 is LNHDA and CDR2 is SQIVND (reference sequence). CDR3 length: 14 residues. V lost 9 bases and J lost 4, with 18 bases in between. Here the CDR3 DNA reads TGTGCCAGCCGAACAGGGACGATGGGCTATGGCTACACCTTC. Protein: CASRTGTMGYGYTF.

The gene calls are TRBV20-1 and TRBJ2-7; 7 bases fit TRBD1. This CDR3 region has 15 residues. The ends lost 6 bases at V and 2 bases at J; junction bases unmatched: 13. Germline V lookup: CDR1 DFQATT, CDR2 SNEGSKA (reference sequence). The DNA of the CDR3 is TGCAGTGCAACCCACAGGGGATCTACCCCCTACGAGCAGTACTTC. Translation gives CSATHRGSTPYEQYF.

This clonotype was found a few times. The chain combines TRBV5-6 with TRBJ2-1; 14 bases align to TRBD2. J lost 8 bases, V lost 4 bases, and 14 bases had no gene match. This CDR3 comprises 18 residues. Looked up from germline, CDR1 is SGHDT and CDR2 is YYEEEE. The CDR3 DNA reads TGTGCCAGCAGCCTGCGTGGACTAGCGGGGGGACCCGGGGATGAGCAGTTCTTC. Translated: CASSLRGLAGGPGDEQFF.

The chain uses TRBV7-6 and TRBJ2-7; D remains unclear. V dropped 3 bases and J dropped 3 bases, with 9 bases sitting between them. This CDR3 contains 13 residues. Germline lookup yields CDR1 SGHVS and CDR2 FNYEAQ. CDR3 in amino acids: CASSFYDNYEQYF. The CDR3 DNA reads as TGTGCCAGCAGCTTCTATGATAACTACGAGCAGTACTTC.

This chain uses TRBV6-2 or TRBV6-3 with TRBJ2-1; perhaps TRBD2 as D (6 bases). Germline V gene sequence: CDR1 MNHEY, CDR2 SVGEGT. This CDR3 has 15 residues. V was trimmed by 2 bases and J by 3 bases, leaving 11 bases between them. CDR3 coding DNA: TGTGCCAGCAGTTACCCCCTGGGACTCTACAATGAGCAGTTCTTC. Translation: CASSYPLGLYNEQFF.

The V call is TRBV9, the J call TRBJ2-1; 9 bases align to TRBD1. Per the germline V gene, CDR1 is SGDLS and CDR2 is YYNGEE. The V and J ends lost 3 bases and 13 bases, in that order; junction bases with no gene match: 8. The CDR3 sequence is 13 residues long. The CDR3 reads CASSEDRGLDQFF. CDR3 bases: TGTGCCAGCAGCGAGGACAGGGGTCTCGATCAGTTCTTC.

This clonotype was seen more than once but under ten times. This chain connects TRBV6-1 to TRBJ1-3, with TRBD1 as a possible D gene (6 bases). The V end lost 6 bases, the J end lost 2 bases, and 14 bases lay between the germline ends. This CDR3 comprises 15 residues. Germline V gene data show CDR1 as MNHNS and CDR2 as SASEGT. The CDR3 bases are TGTGCCAGCAGAAAGGGGGAGGGGGCTGGAAACACCATATATTTT. Residues: CASRKGEGAGNTIYF.

There are many counts of this clonotype. The chain carries TRBV27 and TRBJ2-1; the D gene is possibly TRBD1 (6 bases). The CDR3 length is 12 residues. Germline assignment: CDR1 MNHEY and CDR2 SMNVEV (reference sequence). Trimming took 6 bases from V and 10 from J, leaving 13 bases between them. The CDR3 here is CASRGATREQFF. The CDR3 DNA is TGTGCCAGCAGGGGGGCTACACGCGAGCAGTTCTTC.

This clonotype was counted a few times. The chain couples TRBV6-1 to TRBJ1-1; possible D gene TRBD1, 5 bases. Germline values: CDR1 MNHNS, CDR2 SASEGT. The CDR3 loop spans 15 amino acids. Trimming left V 7 bases short and J 0 bases short, with 15 bases between. CDR3 DNA: TGTGCCAGCAACGATTGGGACGGAATGAACACTGAAGCTTTCTTT. Amino acid sequence: CASNDWDGMNTEAFF.

This clonotype was found a few times. This chain connects TRBV13 to TRBJ2-7; TRBD1 matches 7 bases. V lost 5 bases, J lost 2 bases, and 6 bases stayed unmatched. CDR1 PRHDT and CDR2 FYEKMQ come from the germline V gene (reference sequence). This CDR3 has 14 amino acids. CDR3 in amino acids: CASSHGDSTYEQYF. In DNA, the CDR3 is TGTGCCAGCAGCCATGGGGACAGTACCTACGAGCAGTACTTC.

This chain connects TRBV7-2 to TRBJ2-5; D uncertain. Germline lookup yields CDR1 SGHTA and CDR2 FQGNSA. The CDR3 is 14 residues long. Trimming took 0 bases from V and 1 from J, leaving 6 bases between them. The DNA of the CDR3 is TGTGCCAGCAGCTTAGCCGGGCCCCAAGAGACCCAGTACTTC. It codes for CASSLAGPQETQYF.

The chain links TRBV6-2 or TRBV6-3 to TRBJ2-1, with 14 bases matching TRBD2. Germline loops: CDR1 MNHEY, CDR2 SVGEGT. The V segment lost 4 bases and the J segment 7 bases; nucleotides outside the gene matches: 12. The CDR3 totals 18 residues. CDR3 nucleotides: TGTGCCAGCAGTTTGGTAATGGGACTAGCGGGAGACGTTAATGAGCAGTTCTTC. Protein: CASSLVMGLAGDVNEQFF.

In this sample, this clonotype turned up a few times. This sequence joins TRBV7-2 and TRBJ2-1; either TRBD1 or TRBD2 may fit D (5 bases each). Trimming pared 4 bases from V and 5 bases from J, leaving 15 bases between. The germline gives CDR1 SGHTA, CDR2 FQGNSA. This CDR3 is 15 amino acids long. As DNA, the CDR3 is TGTGCCAGCAGCTCCGGGACCAGCAAAAACAATGAGCAGTTCTTC. Its translation: CASSSGTSKNNEQFF.

The gene calls are TRBV25-1 and TRBJ2-1; no reliable D call. The V end lost 5 bases, the J end lost 7 bases, and 12 bases lay between the germline ends. CDR1 and CDR2 from the germline V gene are MGHDK and SYGVNS. The CDR3 has 13 amino acids. This CDR3 reads CASSLWAVNEQFF. CDR3 coding DNA: TGTGCCAGCAGTCTTTGGGCGGTAAATGAGCAGTTCTTC.

The chain carries TRBV12-3 or TRBV12-4 and TRBJ2-3; 12 bases match TRBD2. J lost 7 bases, V lost 6 bases, and 17 bases had no gene match. CDR3 length equals 18 residues. As DNA, the CDR3 is TGTGCCAGCAGCCCTTACTCTAGCGGGGGGGCCAGGCGATATACGCAGTATTTT. It translates to CASSPYSSGGARRYTQYF.

This clonotype was detected many times. The chain employs TRBV24-1 and TRBJ2-1; D possibly corresponds to TRBD1 (5 bases). The V gene's germline CDR1 is KGHDR and CDR2 SFDVKD. The length of the CDR3 is 15 residues. The V end lost 3 bases, the J end lost 3 bases, and 11 bases lay between the germline ends. This chain's CDR3 is CATSDVDTSYNEQFF. The CDR3 nucleotides read TGTGCCACCAGTGATGTGGACACCAGCTACAATGAGCAGTTCTTC.

The sample holds a few counts of this clonotype. The V call is TRBV12-3 or TRBV12-4, the J call TRBJ2-3; 8 bases align to TRBD1. This CDR3 comprises 13 residues. V shed 6 bases and J 15 bases; nucleotides not matched to a gene: 14. The chain's CDR3 is CASSPRGGQADYF. The CDR3 DNA sequence: TGTGCCAGCAGCCCCAGAGGGGGACAGGCCGATTATTTT.

A few counts support this clonotype. J is TRBJ2-1 and V is TRBV5-6, with 13 bases aligning to TRBD2. The J segment lost 4 bases and the V segment lost 2 bases, leaving 9 bases of the junction unmatched. This CDR3 spans 18 amino acids. CDR1 is SGHDT, CDR2 YYEEEE, per germline. The CDR3 DNA is TGTGCCAGCAGCTTCGGGACTAGCGGGACTCCAGTGTACAATGAGCAGTTCTTC. Translation gives CASSFGTSGTPVYNEQFF.

The gene calls are TRBV12-3 or TRBV12-4 and TRBJ2-3, with TRBD2 matching over 7 bases. The CDR3 is 16 amino acids. J lost 0 bases, V lost 6 bases, and 9 bases had no gene match. CDR3 coding DNA: TGTGCCAGCAGCTCCCCTAGCGGTACCAGCACAGATACGCAGTATTTT. Translated: CASSSPSGTSTDTQYF.

This clonotype was seen more than once but under ten times. CDR3: CASSQDDTRIDRGSYEQYF. The CDR3 DNA is TGCGCCAGCAGCCAAGATGACACCCGTATTGACCGGGGAAGCTACGAGCAGTACTTC. This chain joins TRBV4-3 and TRBJ2-7; maybe TRBD2 (5 bases). CDR1 LGHNA and CDR2 YSLEER come from the germline V gene. This CDR3 is built from 19 residues. Trimming removed 0 bases at V and 3 bases at J, with 24 bases between.

This clonotype has a count of ten or more. V is TRBV6-2 or TRBV6-3 and J is TRBJ2-7; D may be TRBD2 (5 bases). Trimming took 0 bases from V and 4 from J, leaving 7 bases between them. CDR1 and CDR2 from the germline V gene are MNHEY and SVGEGT. The CDR3 is 13 residues long. This CDR3 is CASSYSTGYEQYF. CDR3 bases: TGTGCCAGCAGTTACTCGACGGGGTACGAGCAGTACTTC.

The chain joins TRBV20-1 to TRBJ2-5; possibly TRBD1 for D (6 bases). Trimming removed 6 bases from V and 3 bases from J, with 29 bases in between. The CDR3 consists of 18 residues. Germline V gene lookup returns CDR1 DFQATT and CDR2 SNEGSKA (reference sequence). The CDR3 sequence: CSASGTLLNWAEKETQYF. The CDR3 nucleotides are TGCAGTGCGTCCGGGACACTGTTGAATTGGGCCGAAAAAGAGACCCAGTACTTC.

This sequence joins TRBV4-2 and TRBJ1-1; D not certain. The germline V gene encodes CDR1 LGHNA and CDR2 YNFKEQ. The CDR3 runs to 13 residues. The V end was cut by 4 bases, the J end by 8 bases, with 14 bases between. CDR3 sequence reads: CASSLGEELEAFF. DNA of the CDR3: TGTGCCAGCAGCCTCGGAGAGGAATTAGAAGCTTTCTTT.

CDR3 DNA: TGTGCCAGCAGCACCACAGGGGCATTCGCCACTACATCTAACTATGGCTACACCTTC. Translation gives CASSTTGAFATTSNYGYTF. The chain carries TRBV11-2 and TRBJ1-2; TRBD1 matches at 7 bases. The CDR3 runs to 19 residues. V was clipped by 5 bases and J by 0 bases; unmatched bases: 18. Germline CDR1 reads SGHAT; CDR2 reads FQNNGV.